Presented here are 13 T cell receptor beta chains from one specimen sequenced in a study of T cell clonality in common variable immunodeficiency. Sequencing used immunoSEQ multiplex PCR; TCRdb keeps in-frame clones, though not all of them. The sample was found to contain about 52,000 clones, and every one recurs. Source material: peripheral blood mononuclear cells. The receptors shown here come from a person aged 18 to 70 in good health.

This clone was recorded many times. The sequence runs out 3 residues before the end of the CDR3; the remainder is reconstructed from the germline J gene. The rearrangement links TRBV30 to TRBJ1-3; 9 positions match TRBD1. V was clipped by 5 bases and J by 4 bases; unmatched bases: 12. This CDR3 comprises 16 residues. Germline V gene lookup returns CDR1 GTSNPN and CDR2 SVGIG (reference sequence). CDR3 in amino acids: CAWGGPQGAKGNTIYF. Incomplete CDR3 DNA: TGTGCCTGGGGGGGCCCACAGGGGGCTAAGGGAAACACC.

This clone was seen a few times. The read halts 3 residues ahead of the CDR3 end, with the missing end drawn from the germline J gene. V gene TRBV13 combines with J gene TRBJ2-7, with a weak D call TRBD1 (5 bases). Trimming took off 0 bases at V and 0 bases at J, with 9 bases between the two ends. This CDR3 has 15 amino acids. From germline, CDR1 is PRHDT and CDR2 FYEKMQ (reference sequence). The CDR3 region is CASSLGQVFSYEQYF. The CDR3 bases that were read are TGTGCCAGCAGCTTAGGACAGGTTTTCTCCTACGAG.

Turning to this clone: The read ends 3 residues early relative to the CDR3; the germline J gene fills the gap. The rearrangement uses TRBV6-2 or TRBV6-3 and TRBJ2-7, with a weak D call TRBD2 (7 bases). The CDR3 has 17 residues. V lost 2 bases and J lost 0, with 17 bases in between. The germline gives CDR1 MNHEY, CDR2 SVGEGT. Partial CDR3 DNA: TGTGCCAGCAGTTACGCATGGGAGGGGGTGAGCTCCTACGAG. It yields the protein CASSYAWEGVSSYE. The whole CDR3 sequence is CASSYAWEGVSSYEQYF.

Many counts were recorded for this clone. The read comes to an end 3 residues before the CDR3 does, leaving the germline J gene to fill in the end. The chain joins TRBV7-9 to TRBJ2-7, with 8 nucleotides matching TRBD2. CDR3 length: 14 amino acids. Germline V gene data show CDR1 as SEHNR and CDR2 as FQNEAQ (reference sequence). With V trimmed by 8 bases and J by 3 bases, 9 bases remained unmatched. This CDR3 is CASGGLSGSYEQYF. The DNA read from the CDR3 is TGTGCCAGCGGGGGACTAAGCGGGAGCTACGAG.

Regarding this clone: The DNA ends 3 residues before the CDR3 does, and the rest of the CDR3 is filled in from the germline J gene. This CDR3 is also generated by other DNA sequences in the sample. The V and J genes are TRBV18 and TRBJ1-2; 8 bases line up with TRBD1. The CDR3 runs 15 residues. The germline gives CDR1 KGHSH, CDR2 LQKENI. The sequenced CDR3 bases are TGTGCCAGCTCACCCGGACAGGGCCGTGGCAATGAC. Translation gives CASSPGQGRGND. The full CDR3 reads CASSPGQGRGNDYTF. Together with reference TRBV18 and TRBJ1-2, the CDR3 gives the full variable domain: NAGVMQNPRHLVRRRGQEARLRCSPMKGHSHVYWYRQLPEEGLKFMVYLQKENIIDESGMPKERFSAEFPKEGPSILRIQQVVRGDSAAYFCASSPGQGRGNDYTFGSGTRLTVV.

This clone was seen ten or more times. The read ends 3 residues before the CDR3 terminus; that terminus is restored from the germline J gene. The gene calls are TRBV20-1 and TRBJ1-4; possible D gene TRBD1, 6 bases. The ends were cut back, 4 bases at V and 7 bases at J, with 13 bases in the middle. The CDR3 totals 13 residues. CDR1 and CDR2 (germline): DFQATT, SNEGSKA (reference sequence). The CDR3 sequence: CSATTGIPEKLFF. The sequenced part of the CDR3 DNA is TGCAGTGCTACAACAGGGATACCTGAAAAA.

This clone was recorded many times. The CDR3 end lies 3 residues beyond the end of the read and is filled in from the germline J gene. The J gene is TRBJ2-5, the V gene TRBV12-3 or TRBV12-4; TRBD1 is a possible D gene (5 bases). The CDR3 extends over 13 amino acids. Trimming stripped 3 bases from V and 5 bases from J, with 10 bases between. The CDR3 loop reads CASSFSGLETQYF. Incomplete CDR3 DNA: TGTGCCAGCAGTTTTTCAGGGCTGGAGACC.

This clone has at least ten counts. The CDR3 goes on 3 residues after the read ends, and that part is filled in from the germline J gene. The chain joins TRBV30 to TRBJ2-1; 14 positions match TRBD2. CDR3 length: 19 amino acids. The V gene end was trimmed by 1 base and the J gene end by 7 bases; junction bases not matched to a gene: 15. The germline gives CDR1 GTSNPN, CDR2 SVGIG (reference sequence). CDR3 residues: CAWSAYKGLAGVSGNEQFF. CDR3 DNA (partial): TGTGCCTGGAGTGCCTACAAGGGACTAGCGGGAGTATCAGGTAATGAG.

This clone was seen many times. The read gets to within 3 residues of the CDR3 end, and the germline J gene fills in the rest. This chain joins TRBV6-2 or TRBV6-3 and TRBJ1-5; a weak D match, TRBD1 (5 bases). V shed 7 bases and J shed 7 bases, with 11 bases lying between them. Germline CDR1 and CDR2: MNHEY and SVGEGT. This CDR3 spans 12 amino acids. The covered CDR3 bases are TGTGCCAGCACCGACAGACAGCAGCCC. Amino acids: CASTDRQQP. The whole CDR3 reads CASTDRQQPQHF.

This clone has a count of ten or more. Coverage ceases 3 residues before the CDR3 finishes, and the germline J gene fills in the end. This chain links TRBV7-2 with TRBJ2-7; TRBD2 is a possible D gene (5 bases). Between the trimmed V and J ends, which lost 5 bases and 0 bases, there was a span of 8 bases. Germline loops: CDR1 SGHTA, CDR2 FQGNSA. The CDR3 is 13 amino acids. The CDR3 loop is CASSRTPSYEQYF. CDR3 DNA, as far as it was read: TGTGCCAGCAGCCGGACTCCCTCCTACGAG.

This clone occurred many times. The CDR3 end falls 3 residues outside the read, so it is completed with the germline J gene. The chain is built from TRBV30 and TRBJ1-1; D is perhaps TRBD1 (5 bases). V was cut by 1 base and J by 1 base, with 10 bases left in between. The CDR3 runs to 14 residues. Germline V gene lookup returns CDR1 GTSNPN and CDR2 SVGIG (reference sequence). The CDR3: CAWSEQEPNTEAFF. The part of the CDR3 DNA that was read is TGTGCCTGGAGTGAACAGGAGCCGAACACTGAA. The whole variable domain, remainder taken from reference TRBV30 and TRBJ1-1, is SQTIHQWPATLVQPVGSPLSLECTVEGTSNPNLYWYRQAAGRGLQLLFYSVGIGQISSEVPQNLSASRPQDRQFILSSKKLLLSDSGFYLCAWSEQEPNTEAFFGQGTRLTVV.

This clone was counted many times. The CDR3 goes on 3 residues after the read ends, and that part is filled in from the germline J gene. The chain carries TRBV20-1 and TRBJ2-1; 12 nucleotides line up with TRBD1. The CDR3 covers 15 residues. The V gene's germline CDR1 is DFQATT and CDR2 SNEGSKA (reference sequence). The ends lost 6 bases at V and 7 bases at J; junction bases unmatched: 10. The CDR3 sequence: CSAPGQGASWNEQFF. The sequenced part of the CDR3 DNA is TGCAGTGCCCCGGGACAGGGGGCGTCTTGGAATGAG.

Regarding this clone: The CDR3 end lies 3 residues beyond the end of the read and is filled in from the germline J gene. The chain employs TRBV30 and TRBJ1-2; weak D call: TRBD1 (6 bases). The CDR3 covers 14 residues. CDR1 GTSNPN and CDR2 SVGIG come from the germline V gene (reference sequence). The sequenced CDR3 bases are TGTGCCTGGAGTGTGGGGGGGCCGAGGGATGAC. Translating it yields CAWSVGGPRDD. The full CDR3 protein reads CAWSVGGPRDDYTF.